This T cell receptor (beta chain) is drawn from a study of blood T cell repertoires in COVID-19. Per germline, CDR1 SQVTM and CDR2 ANQGSEA. The CDR3 runs to 17 residues. Trimming pared 5 bases from V and 0 bases from J, leaving 20 bases between. Authors' data handling: Estimates of nucleated cell counts were drawn from the amplification of reference gene primers. The protocol was immunoSEQ multiplex PCR, while the TCRdb copy is restricted to in-frame clones and leaves out a portion. V, J and clone size are taken as reported in that table, and D and trimming were inferred from the DNA itself. The sample shows approximately 140,000 clones, almost 85% of them seen only once.

The chain couples TRBV29-1 to TRBJ1-3, with a possible D match to TRBD1 (5 bases). The sequence was collected from a human donor with acute or convalescent COVID-19. The donor label of this sample is uncertain. Material: peripheral blood. CDR3 protein: CSVPPLEAGPSGNTIYF. DNA of the CDR3: TGCAGCGTTCCGCCCCTTGAGGCAGGGCCCTCTGGAAACACCATATATTTT. The variable domain in full, completed from reference TRBV29-1 and TRBJ1-3, reads SAVISQKPSRDICQRGTSLTIQCQVDSQVTMMFWYRQQPGQSLTLIATANQGSEATYESGFVIDKFPISRPNLTFSTLTVSNMSPEDSSIYLCSVPPLEAGPSGNTIYFGEGSWLTVV.